Here is one T cell receptor beta chain with its context. This sample was taken from a study of blood T cell repertoires in COVID-19. Germline-derived CDR1 and CDR2 are MDHEN and SYDVKM. Trimming took 5 bases from V and 4 from J, leaving 21 bases between them. CDR3 length equals 17 residues. The repertoire was sequenced with immunoSEQ multiplex PCR; TCRdb's copy has only in-frame clones and lacks some. The sample includes about 210,000 clones, about 88% of them seen just once. Sample: peripheral blood. This TCR came from a man between 65 and 85 years old with acute or convalescent COVID-19. The chain recombines TRBV28 with TRBJ1-5; the D gene is possibly TRBD1 (5 bases). CDR3: CASSPQQPQGLNQPQHF. The CDR3 nucleotides are TGTGCCAGCAGTCCACAGCAGCCGCAGGGACTAAATCAGCCCCAGCATTTT.